Below, one T cell receptor beta chain is given with its context. CDR1 SGHTA and CDR2 FQGNSA come from the germline V gene. V lost 8 bases and J 6 bases, leaving 11 bases between the germline ends. This CDR3 is built from 12 residues. The sample comes from a study of CD8+CD57+ T cells in acquired aplastic anemia. Sequenced patients had shown CD8+CD57+ cell expansion by flow cytometry. Genomic DNA acted as the template from which TCR beta VDJ combination and CDR3 sequence profiling were carried out. One entry per CDR3 protein, called by TCRdb with MiXCR from the reads. The table shows roughly 170,000 distinct CDR3 sequences, with about half occurring only once.

Sequencing used sorted CD4+, CD8+, or CD8+CD57+ T cells (not recorded which) from PBMCs. The sequence was collected from a human donor with aplastic anemia. The V call is TRBV7-2, the J call TRBJ1-3, with D tentatively TRBD1 (5 bases). The CDR3 DNA is TGTGCCAGCGGCCGCGGGACAAACACCATATATTTT. This encodes CASGRGTNTIYF. The whole variable domain, filled in from reference TRBV7-2 and TRBJ1-3, reads GAGVSQSPSNKVTEKGKDVELRCDPISGHTALYWYRQSLGQGLEFLIYFQGNSAPDKSGLPSDRFSAERTGGSVSTLTIQRTQQEDSAVYLCASGRGTNTIYFGEGSWLTVV.